Below, 20 T cell receptor beta chains from the same sample are listed, as sequenced in a study of shared clonotypes between healthy human individuals. Profiling relied on immunoSEQ multiplex PCR, and the TCRdb table lists in-frame clones only, not all of them. The sample contains about 680,000 clones, about 90% of which appear only once. Naive CD8 populations comprised CD45RO-negative cells positively selected for CCR7, excluding terminally differentiated effector memory CD45RA+ cells. Specimen: naive CD8+ T cells sorted from blood. All receptors derive from a young man in good health.

This chain links TRBV4-3 with TRBJ2-4, with TRBD1 as a possible D gene (6 bases). This CDR3 region has 15 residues. V lost 0 bases and J lost 0, with 6 bases in between. Per germline, CDR1 LGHNA and CDR2 YSLEER. The CDR3 coding sequence is TGCGCCAGCAGCCAAGAAGGGGGAGCCAAAAACATTCAGTACTTC. It is translated as CASSQEGGAKNIQYF.

The V and J genes are TRBV30 and TRBJ2-3; tentative D call: TRBD2 (5 bases). Germline V gives CDR1 GTSNPN, CDR2 SVGIG (reference sequence). There are 14 residues in the CDR3. Trimming shortened V by 2 bases and J by 1 base, and 10 bases separated the two germline ends. CDR3: CAWSLGRGTDTQYF. In DNA form, the CDR3 reads TGTGCCTGGAGTTTAGGGCGGGGCACAGATACGCAGTATTTT.

The genes are TRBV5-8 and TRBJ2-3, with 7 bases matching TRBD1. Germline loops: CDR1 SGHTS, CDR2 YDEGEE. The CDR3 sequence is 13 residues long. The ends lost 5 bases at V and 7 bases at J; junction bases unmatched: 7. DNA of the CDR3: TGTGCCAGCAGTTCGACAGGGTTCAATACGCAGTATTTT. Residues: CASSSTGFNTQYF.

The chain combines TRBV27 with TRBJ2-6, with D perhaps assigned TRBD1 or TRBD2 (6 bases each). Trimming left V 4 bases short and J 4 bases short, with 17 bases between. The CDR3 consists of 17 residues. Germline CDR1 reads MNHEY; CDR2 reads SMNVEV (reference sequence). The CDR3 region has the DNA TGTGCCAGCAGTTCCCCCTGGGGGGCAGGAGGGGCCAACGTCCTGACTTTC. It codes for CASSSPWGAGGANVLTF.

The V call is TRBV27, the J call TRBJ1-1; D unresolved. This CDR3 contains 16 residues. CDR1 and CDR2 (germline): MNHEY, SMNVEV (reference sequence). The V end was cut by 6 bases, the J end by 3 bases, with 20 bases between. The CDR3 region is CASRPNAHGPYTEAFF. CDR3 nucleotides: TGTGCCAGCAGACCCAATGCGCACGGTCCGTACACTGAAGCTTTCTTT.

This clone was detected only once. The rearrangement links TRBV28 to TRBJ2-7; a possible D gene is TRBD1 (5 bases). The CDR3 runs 14 residues. Trimming pared 6 bases from V and 7 bases from J, leaving 19 bases between. CDR1 and CDR2 from the germline V gene are MDHEN and SYDVKM. CDR3 sequence reads: CASRPTLGAREQYF. The CDR3 nucleotides are TGTGCCAGCAGGCCGACCCTAGGGGCTAGGGAGCAGTACTTC.

The chain joins TRBV5-1 to TRBJ1-4, with TRBD1 as a possible D gene (6 bases). Germline V lookup: CDR1 SGHRS, CDR2 YFSETQ. This CDR3 region has 15 residues. Trimming removed 4 bases from V and 6 bases from J, with 16 bases in between. The CDR3: CASSGEGGFHEKLFF. CDR3 nucleotide sequence: TGCGCCAGCAGCGGCGAGGGGGGATTTCATGAAAAACTGTTTTTT.

The V gene is TRBV10-3, the J gene TRBJ2-7; D is possibly TRBD2 (6 bases). The germline V gene has CDR1 ENHRY and CDR2 SYGVKD. This CDR3 comprises 16 residues. V shed 1 base and J shed 2 bases, with 15 bases lying between them. CDR3 region: CAISELGSGTAYEQYF. The CDR3 bases are TGTGCCATCAGTGAGTTAGGTAGCGGTACTGCCTACGAGCAGTACTTC.

Turning to this clone: This CDR3 is also generated by other DNA sequences in the sample. The V gene is TRBV7-8, the J gene TRBJ2-7; D remains unclear. The germline CDR1 and CDR2 sequences are SGHVS and FQNEAQ. V was pared by 5 bases and J by 1 base, with 9 bases between. The CDR3 length is 13 residues. CDR3 in amino acids: CASSPVVSYEQYF. DNA of the CDR3: TGTGCCAGCAGCCCGGTAGTTTCCTACGAGCAGTACTTC.

Only one count was recorded for this clone. The rearrangement joins TRBV2 to TRBJ2-7; 9 positions agree with TRBD1. Germline V gene lookup returns CDR1 SNHLY and CDR2 FYNNEI. CDR3 length: 14 residues. The trim removed 10 bases at V and 1 base at J, leaving 8 bases unmatched. The CDR3 DNA follows: TGTGCCAACTCGGACAGGGGAGGATCCTACGAGCAGTACTTC. Residues: CANSDRGGSYEQYF.

The J gene is TRBJ2-1, the V gene TRBV15, with D hard to call. The CDR3 is made up of 14 amino acids. Trimming stripped 4 bases from V and 0 bases from J, with 7 bases between. Germline V CDR1 and CDR2: LNHNV, YYDKDF (reference sequence). CDR3 sequence (DNA): TGTGCCACCAGCACGGAAGACTCCTACAATGAGCAGTTCTTC. Its translation is CATSTEDSYNEQFF.

This chain connects TRBV28 to TRBJ2-7; TRBD2 matches at 12 bases. The CDR3 is 15 amino acids. Germline-derived CDR1 and CDR2 are MDHEN and SYDVKM. V gave up 4 bases and J gave up 0 bases; unmatched junction bases: 1. The CDR3 nucleotides read TGTGCCAGCAGTTGGACTAGCGGGGTCTCCTACGAGCAGTACTTC. Translation gives CASSWTSGVSYEQYF.

This rearrangement joins TRBV18 to TRBJ2-4; D gene ambiguous. The CDR3 has 19 amino acids. The germline V gene has CDR1 KGHSH and CDR2 LQKENI. Trimming stripped 1 base from V and 1 base from J, with 20 bases between. CDR3 nucleotides: TGTGCCAGCTCACCACTGGGGTATGAAGATTTAGTTGCCAAAAACATTCAGTACTTC. Residues: CASSPLGYEDLVAKNIQYF.

Sample share makes this clone medium-sized. The V gene is TRBV4-1, the J gene TRBJ2-1; 10 bases are shared with TRBD2. The CDR3 is made up of 14 amino acids. J lost 8 bases, V lost 0 bases, and 1 base had no gene match. Germline assignment: CDR1 MGHRA and CDR2 YSYEKL. This chain's CDR3 is CASSQEAGGHEQFF. DNA of the CDR3: TGCGCCAGCAGCCAAGAAGCGGGAGGGCATGAGCAGTTCTTC.

This clone has only one observation. The rearrangement joins TRBV4-1 to TRBJ2-2; 7 bases line up with TRBD1. There are 17 residues in the CDR3. Trimming removed 1 base from V and 3 bases from J; junction bases left unmatched: 8. CDR1 is MGHRA, CDR2 YSYEKL, per germline. The CDR3 nucleotides are TGCGCCAGCAGCCAAGTGGAAGGGGGCTATCACACCGGGGAGCTGTTTTTT. Protein: CASSQVEGGYHTGELFF.

This rearrangement joins TRBV4-1 to TRBJ2-5; 15 nucleotides align to TRBD2. J gave up 2 bases and V 3 bases, and 1 base lay outside the gene matches. CDR1 and CDR2 (germline): MGHRA, YSYEKL. CDR3 size: 16 residues. CDR3 amino acids: CASSQGLAGGQETQYF. The CDR3 DNA reads as TGCGCCAGCAGCCAGGGACTAGCGGGAGGACAAGAGACCCAGTACTTC.

The chain carries TRBV9 and TRBJ2-3; the D gene is possibly TRBD2 (5 bases). Per germline, CDR1 SGDLS and CDR2 YYNGEE. Trimming pared 0 bases from V and 3 bases from J, leaving 11 bases between. The CDR3 is 15 amino acids. The DNA for the CDR3 is TGTGCCAGCAGCGTAGAGGGAGTTAGGACAGATACGCAGTATTTT. Translation gives CASSVEGVRTDTQYF.

J is TRBJ1-5 and V is TRBV7-8; TRBD1 is a possible D gene (5 bases). The CDR3 has 16 amino acids. Trimming pared 1 base from V and 4 bases from J, leaving 14 bases between. Per germline, CDR1 SGHVS and CDR2 FQNEAQ. In DNA, the CDR3 is TGTGCCAGCAGCTTAGGTTCGGGGGTGGGGAATCAGCCCCAGCATTTT. Translating it yields CASSLGSGVGNQPQHF.

The chain has TRBV18 and TRBJ2-7, with unresolved D. V lost 2 bases to trimming and J lost 3 bases, with 11 bases between them. This CDR3 contains 14 residues. The germline CDR1 and CDR2 sequences are KGHSH and LQKENI. The CDR3 is CASSPIRADYEQYF. The CDR3 bases are TGTGCCAGCTCACCAATTAGGGCGGACTACGAGCAGTACTTC.

V is TRBV11-2 and J is TRBJ2-7; 8 positions agree with TRBD1. CDR3 size: 16 residues. Looked up from germline, CDR1 is SGHAT and CDR2 is FQNNGV. V lost 4 bases, J lost 3 bases, and 11 bases stayed unmatched. The CDR3 DNA is TGTGCCAGCAGCTCGGGACAGGTTGGATACAACTACGAGCAGTACTTC. Its translation is CASSSGQVGYNYEQYF.